This TCR beta chain is drawn from a study of beta chain features in type 1 diabetes. Whole-study findings and limits: When cDNA is sequenced, cells with high TCR expression could be over-represented. Patients with type 1 diabetes showed fewer VDJ junction insertions and more deletions. Patients' naive, central memory and regulatory TCRB repertoires appeared more alike than those of healthy donors.

The CDR3 contains 15 residues. Unmatched junction bases numbered 9, after V lost 5 bases and J lost 2 bases. Germline-derived CDR1 and CDR2 are SGHTA and FQGNSA. A remark on this clone: Its antigen is currently unknown.

Expressed TCRB transcripts were sequenced because the isolated RNA had all been reverse transcribed beforehand. Clones were sequenced by immunoSEQ multiplex PCR, and TCRdb holds only the in-frame ones, with some missing. The sample consists of roughly 450,000 clones, roughly 13% of them appearing once. The material sequenced was naive CD4+ T cells from blood. The source of this sequence is a man under 40 in good health. The rearrangement links TRBV7-2 to TRBJ2-7, with 7 bases identical to TRBD1. CDR3 bases: TGTGCCAGCAGCGTCGACAGGGTCCAAACCTACGAGCAGTACTTC. As protein: CASSVDRVQTYEQYF.